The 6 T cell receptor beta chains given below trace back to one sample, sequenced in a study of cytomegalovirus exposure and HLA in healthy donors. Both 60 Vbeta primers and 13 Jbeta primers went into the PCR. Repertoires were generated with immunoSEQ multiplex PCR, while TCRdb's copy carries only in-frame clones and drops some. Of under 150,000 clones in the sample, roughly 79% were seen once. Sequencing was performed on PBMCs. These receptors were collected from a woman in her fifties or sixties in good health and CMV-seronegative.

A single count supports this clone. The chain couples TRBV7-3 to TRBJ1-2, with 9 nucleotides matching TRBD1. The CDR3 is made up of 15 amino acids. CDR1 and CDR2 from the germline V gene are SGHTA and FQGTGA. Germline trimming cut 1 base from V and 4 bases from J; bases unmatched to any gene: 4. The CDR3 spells CASSLSGTGFYGYTF. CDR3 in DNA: TGTGCCAGCAGCTTAAGTGGGACAGGGTTCTATGGCTACACCTTC.

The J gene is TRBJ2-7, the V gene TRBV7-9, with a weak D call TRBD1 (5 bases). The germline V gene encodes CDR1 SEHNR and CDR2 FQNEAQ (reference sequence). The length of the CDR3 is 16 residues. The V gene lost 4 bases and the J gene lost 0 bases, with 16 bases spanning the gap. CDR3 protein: CASSSTSGFRSYEQYF. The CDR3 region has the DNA TGTGCCAGCAGCTCAACATCAGGGTTCCGCTCCTACGAGCAGTACTTC.

The CDR3 sequence is CASQNKFYNEQFF. The CDR3 nucleotides are TGTGCCAGCCAAAACAAATTCTACAATGAGCAGTTCTTC. The chain carries TRBV6-5 and TRBJ2-1; no firm D call. V shed 8 bases and J shed 3 bases, with 11 bases lying between them. This CDR3 contains 13 residues. Germline V CDR1 and CDR2: MNHEY, SVGAGI.

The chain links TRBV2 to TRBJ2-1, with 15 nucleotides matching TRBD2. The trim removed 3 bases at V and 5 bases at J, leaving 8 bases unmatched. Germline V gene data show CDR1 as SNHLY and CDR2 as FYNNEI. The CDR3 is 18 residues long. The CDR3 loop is CASSEGLAGGRSNNEQFF. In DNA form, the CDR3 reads TGTGCCAGCAGTGAGGGACTAGCGGGAGGAAGGAGTAACAATGAGCAGTTCTTC. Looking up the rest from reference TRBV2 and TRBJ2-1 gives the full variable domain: EPEVTQTPSHQVTQMGQEVILRCVPISNHLYFYWYRQILGQKVEFLVSFYNNEISEKSEIFDDQFSVERPDGSNFTLKIRSTKLEDSAMYFCASSEGLAGGRSNNEQFFGPGTRLTVL.

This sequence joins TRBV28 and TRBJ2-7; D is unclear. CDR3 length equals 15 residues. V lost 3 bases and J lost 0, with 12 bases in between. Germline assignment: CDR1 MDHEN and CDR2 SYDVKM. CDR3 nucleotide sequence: TGTGCCAGCAGTTTGCCGAGGTCTCTCTCCTACGAGCAGTACTTC. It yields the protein CASSLPRSLSYEQYF.

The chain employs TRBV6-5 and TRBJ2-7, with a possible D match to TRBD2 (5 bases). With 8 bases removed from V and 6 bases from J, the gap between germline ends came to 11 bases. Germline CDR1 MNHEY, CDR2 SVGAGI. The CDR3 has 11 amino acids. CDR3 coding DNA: TGTGCCAGCGAACGGGGTGGCGAGCAGTACTTC. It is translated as CASERGGEQYF.